These 14 T cell receptor beta chains were sequenced from one sample in a study of shared clonotypes between healthy human individuals. Profiling relied on immunoSEQ multiplex PCR, and the TCRdb table lists in-frame clones only, not all of them. The data contain about 2 million clones, roughly 94% of them seen just once; the ten biggest clones take up more than 0.1%. The specimen was naive CD4+ T cells sorted from blood. The subset is: CD45RA+ positively selected. All receptors come from a man younger than 35 in good health.

This clone has just a few counts. Distinct nucleotide sequences in the sample also encode this CDR3. The rearrangement links TRBV5-4 to TRBJ2-5; 7 nucleotides line up with TRBD1. Germline assignment: CDR1 SGHNT and CDR2 YYREEE (reference sequence). The trim removed 4 bases at V and 1 base at J, leaving 4 bases unmatched. The CDR3 has 14 residues. DNA for the CDR3: TGTGCCAGCAGCCCCGGGACAGCCCAAGAGACCCAGTACTTC. It specifies CASSPGTAQETQYF.

V usage is TRBV6-1 and J usage is TRBJ2-1; D is ambiguous. Germline V gene sequence: CDR1 MNHNS, CDR2 SASEGT. CDR3 length: 11 amino acids. V was trimmed by 6 bases and J by 5 bases, leaving 5 bases between them. The CDR3 nucleotides read TGTGCCAGCAGCGCTAACAATGAGCAGTTCTTC. Protein: CASSANNEQFF.

The count of this clone is one. The chain combines TRBV30 with TRBJ2-3, with D possibly TRBD2 on 6 matching bases. V dropped 2 bases and J dropped 4 bases, with 16 bases sitting between them. This CDR3 is 15 amino acids long. Per the germline V gene, CDR1 is GTSNPN and CDR2 is SVGIG (reference sequence). In DNA form, the CDR3 reads TGTGCCTGGAGTTTGGCGGGGAGCCTGGCAGATACGCAGTATTTT. Amino acids: CAWSLAGSLADTQYF.

This chain connects TRBV6-1 to TRBJ2-7; the D call may be TRBD1 or TRBD2 (6 bases each). V shed 4 bases and J shed 4 bases, with 17 bases lying between them. CDR1 MNHNS and CDR2 SASEGT come from the germline V gene. CDR3 length: 15 residues. Written as DNA, the CDR3 is TGTGCCAGCAGTGTATCTAGGGGGAGCGGGTACGAGCAGTACTTC. This encodes CASSVSRGSGYEQYF.

The chain joins TRBV18 to TRBJ1-5; 10 bases are shared with TRBD1. The trim removed 3 bases at V and 3 bases at J, leaving 5 bases unmatched. The CDR3 has 16 residues. Germline CDR1 is KGHSH and CDR2 is LQKENI. The CDR3 protein is CASSPGQGVINQPQHF. The CDR3 nucleotides read TGTGCCAGCTCACCCGGACAGGGGGTAATCAATCAGCCCCAGCATTTT.

The chain combines TRBV27 with TRBJ1-2; D uncertain. Trimming cost V 3 bases and J 0 bases, with 11 bases left between them. Germline V lookup: CDR1 MNHEY, CDR2 SMNVEV (reference sequence). This CDR3 spans 15 amino acids. CDR3: CASSFSGRANYGYTF. The CDR3 DNA sequence: TGTGCCAGCAGTTTCTCCGGGCGAGCTAACTATGGCTACACCTTC.

About this clone itself: Other DNA sequences in this specimen translate into the identical CDR3. V and J are TRBV6-5 and TRBJ2-3, with D perhaps being TRBD1 or TRBD2 (6 bases each). Trimming took 2 bases from V and 1 from J, leaving 10 bases between them. Germline CDR1 is MNHEY and CDR2 is SVGAGI. The CDR3 sequence is 15 residues long. The CDR3 nucleotides are TGTGCCAGCAGTTACAGGGGGGAGGGCACAGATACGCAGTATTTT. Protein product: CASSYRGEGTDTQYF.

CDR3 sequence reads: CASSDQGVGYTEAFF. DNA for the CDR3: TGTGCCAGCAGTGACCAGGGAGTCGGATACACTGAAGCTTTCTTT. The rearrangement links TRBV6-4 to TRBJ1-1, with D perhaps TRBD1 (5 bases). The CDR3 length is 15 residues. V shed 2 bases and J shed 3 bases, with 13 bases lying between them. The germline CDR1 and CDR2 sequences are MRHNA and SNTAGT.

The chain combines TRBV6-1 with TRBJ1-4; D is ambiguous. CDR3 size: 14 residues. Trimming cost V 8 bases and J 5 bases, with 15 bases left between them. Germline assignment: CDR1 MNHNS and CDR2 SASEGT. The CDR3 DNA is TGTGCCAGCGACCCCGGCCGGTTAAATGAAAAACTGTTTTTT. Its protein product is CASDPGRLNEKLFF.

This chain joins TRBV7-2 and TRBJ1-5; possibly TRBD1 for D (5 bases). This CDR3 region has 14 residues. Per germline, CDR1 SGHTA and CDR2 FQGNSA. Trimming removed 5 bases at V and 15 bases at J, with 23 bases between. CDR3: CASSPGSYGAGLHF. The CDR3 region has the DNA TGTGCCAGCAGCCCCGGGTCGTATGGGGCCGGCTTGCATTTT.

The V call is TRBV6-5, the J call TRBJ2-1; possible D gene TRBD2, 6 bases. The germline V gene has CDR1 MNHEY and CDR2 SVGAGI. This CDR3 has 12 residues. Trimming pared 6 bases from V and 6 bases from J, leaving 9 bases between. The CDR3 nucleotides read TGTGCCAGCAGGACTAGGCGCAATGAGCAGTTCTTC. It is translated as CASRTRRNEQFF.

This clone was detected once. This chain uses TRBV7-3 with TRBJ1-1, with D hard to call. Between the trimmed V and J ends, which lost 2 bases and 1 base, there was a span of 5 bases. Germline CDR1 reads SGHTA; CDR2 reads FQGTGA. CDR3 length: 13 residues. The CDR3 DNA reads as TGTGCCAGCAGCTTATGGGAGAACACTGAAGCTTTCTTT. Translating it yields CASSLWENTEAFF.

The chain recombines TRBV5-1 with TRBJ2-3; 14 bases agree with TRBD2. Germline V lookup: CDR1 SGHRS, CDR2 YFSETQ. This CDR3 contains 19 residues. With 0 bases clipped from V and 2 bases from J, the junction kept 8 bases outside the gene matches. In nucleotides, the CDR3 is TGCGCCAGCAGCTTGGTAGGACTAGCGGGAGGCGTGAACACAGATACGCAGTATTTT. It is translated as CASSLVGLAGGVNTDTQYF. The entire variable domain, with the rest obtained from reference TRBV5-1 and TRBJ2-3, is as follows: KAGVTQTPRYLIKTRGQQVTLSCSPISGHRSVSWYQQTPGQGLQFLFEYFSETQRNKGNFPGRFSGRQFSNSRSEMNVSTLELGDSALYLCASSLVGLAGGVNTDTQYFGPGTRLTVL.

This clone occurred once. V usage is TRBV5-4 and J usage is TRBJ1-4; weak D call: TRBD1 (6 bases). The length of the CDR3 is 16 residues. V lost 0 bases and J 9 bases, leaving 18 bases between the germline ends. Germline lookup yields CDR1 SGHNT and CDR2 YYREEE (reference sequence). CDR3 in DNA: TGTGCCAGCAGCTTGGATCAGGGGCCGACCCACAAAAAACTGTTTTTT. This gives the protein CASSLDQGPTHKKLFF.